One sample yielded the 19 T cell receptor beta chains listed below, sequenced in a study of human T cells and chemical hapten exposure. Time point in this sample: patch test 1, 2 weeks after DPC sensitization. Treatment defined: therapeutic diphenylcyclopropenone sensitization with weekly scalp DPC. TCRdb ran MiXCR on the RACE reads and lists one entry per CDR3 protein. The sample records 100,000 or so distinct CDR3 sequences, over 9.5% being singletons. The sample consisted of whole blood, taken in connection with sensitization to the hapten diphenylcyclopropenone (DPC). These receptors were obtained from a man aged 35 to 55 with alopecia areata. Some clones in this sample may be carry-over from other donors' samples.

The CDR3 protein is CASSFTGTPQPQHF. The CDR3 bases are TGTGCCAGCAGTTTCACCGGGACACCCCAGCCCCAGCATTTT. The rearrangement uses TRBV12-3 or TRBV12-4 and TRBJ1-5; TRBD1 might be the D (6 bases). The V end lost 3 bases, the J end lost 7 bases, and 13 bases lay between the germline ends. CDR3 size: 14 residues.

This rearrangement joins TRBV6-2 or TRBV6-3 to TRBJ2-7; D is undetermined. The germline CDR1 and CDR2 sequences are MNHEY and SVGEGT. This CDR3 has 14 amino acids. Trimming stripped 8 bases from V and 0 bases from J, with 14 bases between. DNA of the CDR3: TGTGCCAGCCCTTACTCTTTAAACTCCTACGAGCAGTACGTC. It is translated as CASPYSLNSYEQYV.

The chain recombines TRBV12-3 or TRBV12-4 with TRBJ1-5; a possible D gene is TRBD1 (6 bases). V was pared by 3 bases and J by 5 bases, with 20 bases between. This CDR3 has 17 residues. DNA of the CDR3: TGTGCCAGCAGTTTTTATTCCCAAGCCGGGGGCGATCAGCCCCAGCATTTT. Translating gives CASSFYSQAGGDQPQHF.

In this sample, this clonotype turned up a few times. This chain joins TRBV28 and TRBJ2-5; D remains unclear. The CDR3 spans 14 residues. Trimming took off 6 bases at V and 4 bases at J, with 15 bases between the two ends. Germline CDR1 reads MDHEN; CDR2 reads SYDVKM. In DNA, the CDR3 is TGTGCCAGCAGGCTCGCCTTCGGCCCAGAGACCCAGTACTTC. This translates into CASRLAFGPETQYF.

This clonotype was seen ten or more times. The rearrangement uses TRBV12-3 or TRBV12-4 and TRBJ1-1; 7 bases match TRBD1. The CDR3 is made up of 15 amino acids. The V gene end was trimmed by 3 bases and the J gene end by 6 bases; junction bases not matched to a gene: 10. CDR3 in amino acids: CASSFREGGFSEAFF. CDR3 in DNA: TGTGCCAGCAGTTTTAGGGAAGGGGGCTTTTCTGAAGCTTTCTTT.

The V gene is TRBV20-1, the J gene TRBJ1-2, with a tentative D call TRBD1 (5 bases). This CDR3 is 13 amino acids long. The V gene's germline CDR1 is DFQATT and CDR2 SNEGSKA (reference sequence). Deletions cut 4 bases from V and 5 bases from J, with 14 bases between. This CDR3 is CSATGTVAYGYTF. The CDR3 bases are TGCAGTGCTACCGGGACGGTGGCTTATGGCTACACCTTC.

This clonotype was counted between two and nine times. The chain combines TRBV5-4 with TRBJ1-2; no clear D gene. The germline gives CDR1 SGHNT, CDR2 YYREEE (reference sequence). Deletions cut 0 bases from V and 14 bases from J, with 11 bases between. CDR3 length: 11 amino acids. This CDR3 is CASSLDLGLTF. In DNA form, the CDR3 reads TGTGCCAGCAGCTTGGATCTGGGGTTAACCTTC. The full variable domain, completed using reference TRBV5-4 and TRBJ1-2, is ETGVTQSPTHLIKTRGQQVTLRCSSQSGHNTVSWYQQALGQGPQFIFQYYREEENGRGNFPPRFSGLQFPNYSSELNVNALELDDSALYLCASSLDLGLTFGSGTRLTVV.

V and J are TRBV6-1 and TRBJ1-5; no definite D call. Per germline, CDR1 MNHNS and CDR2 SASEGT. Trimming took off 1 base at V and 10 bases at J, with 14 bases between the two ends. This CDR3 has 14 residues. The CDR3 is CASSEGEGLLPQHF. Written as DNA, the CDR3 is TGTGCCAGCAGTGAAGGTGAAGGATTATTACCCCAGCATTTT.

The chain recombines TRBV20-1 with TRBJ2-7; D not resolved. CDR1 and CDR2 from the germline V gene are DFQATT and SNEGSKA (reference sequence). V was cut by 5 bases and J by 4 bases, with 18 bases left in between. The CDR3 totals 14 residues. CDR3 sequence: CSAALDGYPYEQYF. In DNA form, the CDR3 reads TGCAGTGCTGCCCTCGACGGGTACCCTTACGAGCAGTACTTC.

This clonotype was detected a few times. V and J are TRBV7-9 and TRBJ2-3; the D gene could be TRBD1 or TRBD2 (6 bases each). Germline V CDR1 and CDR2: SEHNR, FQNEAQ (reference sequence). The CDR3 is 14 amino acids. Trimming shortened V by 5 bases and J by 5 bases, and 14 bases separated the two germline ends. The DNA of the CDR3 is TGTGCCAGCAGCCCCGTTGAGGGGGGAGATACGCAGTATTTT. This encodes CASSPVEGGDTQYF.

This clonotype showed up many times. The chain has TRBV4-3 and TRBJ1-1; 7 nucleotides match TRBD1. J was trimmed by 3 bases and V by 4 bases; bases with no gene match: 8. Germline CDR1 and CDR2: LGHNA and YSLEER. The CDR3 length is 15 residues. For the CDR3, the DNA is TGCGCCAGCAGCCGGTCTGACAGGGTAGACACTGAAGCTTTCTTT. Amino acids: CASSRSDRVDTEAFF.

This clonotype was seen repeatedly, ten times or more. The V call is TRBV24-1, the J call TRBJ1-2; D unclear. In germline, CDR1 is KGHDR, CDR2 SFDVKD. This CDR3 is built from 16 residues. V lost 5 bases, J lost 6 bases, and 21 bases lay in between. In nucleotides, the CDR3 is TGTGCCACCAGTGCCCCCTCAAGCCAGGAAAGGGATGGCTACACCTTC. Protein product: CATSAPSSQERDGYTF.

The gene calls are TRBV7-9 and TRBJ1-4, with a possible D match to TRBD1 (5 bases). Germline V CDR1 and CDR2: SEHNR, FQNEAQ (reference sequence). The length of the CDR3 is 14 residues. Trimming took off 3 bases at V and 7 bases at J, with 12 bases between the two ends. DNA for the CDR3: TGTGCCAGCAGCTTGGGACCCCTAGGTGAAAAACTGTTTTTT. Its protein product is CASSLGPLGEKLFF.

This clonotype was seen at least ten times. The CDR3 DNA follows: TGCAGTGCTAGAGATACAACTGGTCGAGGTGAAAAACTGTTTTTT. This gives the protein CSARDTTGRGEKLFF. V usage is TRBV20-1 and J usage is TRBJ1-4; no clear D. This CDR3 has 15 amino acids. Trimming took 0 bases from V and 7 from J, leaving 15 bases between them. Germline CDR1 DFQATT, CDR2 SNEGSKA (reference sequence).

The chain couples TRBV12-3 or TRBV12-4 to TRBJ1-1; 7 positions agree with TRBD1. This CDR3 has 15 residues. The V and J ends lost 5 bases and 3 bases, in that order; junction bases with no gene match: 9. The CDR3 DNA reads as TGTGCCAGCAGTCCCCGGGACAGAGCTTACACTGAAGCTTTCTTT. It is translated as CASSPRDRAYTEAFF.

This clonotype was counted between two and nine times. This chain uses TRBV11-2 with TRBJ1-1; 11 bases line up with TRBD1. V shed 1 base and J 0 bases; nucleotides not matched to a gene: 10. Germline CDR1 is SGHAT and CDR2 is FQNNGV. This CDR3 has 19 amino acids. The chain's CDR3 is CASSLVVPRDRGLNTEAFF. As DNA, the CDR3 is TGTGCCAGCAGCTTAGTGGTCCCCCGGGACAGGGGGTTGAACACTGAAGCTTTCTTT.

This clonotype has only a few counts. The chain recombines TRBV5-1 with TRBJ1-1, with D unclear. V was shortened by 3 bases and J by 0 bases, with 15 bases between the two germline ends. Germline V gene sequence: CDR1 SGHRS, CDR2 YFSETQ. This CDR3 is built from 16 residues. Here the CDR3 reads CASSSGVGIMNTEAFF. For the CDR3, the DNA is TGCGCCAGCAGCTCCGGCGTAGGGATCATGAACACTGAAGCTTTCTTT. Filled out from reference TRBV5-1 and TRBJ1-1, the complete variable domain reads KAGVTQTPRYLIKTRGQQVTLSCSPISGHRSVSWYQQTPGQGLQFLFEYFSETQRNKGNFPGRFSGRQFSNSRSEMNVSTLELGDSALYLCASSSGVGIMNTEAFFGQGTRLTVV.

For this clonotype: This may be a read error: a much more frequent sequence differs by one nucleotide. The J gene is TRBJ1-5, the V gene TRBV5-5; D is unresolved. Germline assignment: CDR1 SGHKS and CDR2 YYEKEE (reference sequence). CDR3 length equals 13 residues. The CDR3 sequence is CANSLTWGQPQHF. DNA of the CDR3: TGTGCCAACAGCTTAACATGGGGACAGCCCCAGCATTTT. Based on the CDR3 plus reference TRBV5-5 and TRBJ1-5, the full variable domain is DAGVTQSPTHLIKTRGQQVTLRCSPISGHKSVSWYQQVLGQGPQFIFQYYEKEERGRGNFPDRFSARQFPNYSSELNVNALLLGDSALYLCANSLTWGQPQHFGDGTRLSIL.

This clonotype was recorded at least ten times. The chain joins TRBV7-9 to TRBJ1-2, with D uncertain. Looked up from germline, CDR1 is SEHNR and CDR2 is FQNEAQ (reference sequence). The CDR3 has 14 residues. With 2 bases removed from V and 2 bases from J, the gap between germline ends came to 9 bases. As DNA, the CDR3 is TGTGCCAGCAGCTTACTGACATCCAACTATGGCTACACCTTC. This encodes CASSLLTSNYGYTF.